Detailed here is one T cell receptor (beta chain). The germline gene is not matched at one end of the junction; a read error may be the cause. This sample stems from a study of tumor and adjacent non-tumor tissue in lung cancer. TCRbeta libraries were built with three rounds of nested PCR, modified from ARM-PCR. TCRdb fed the multiplex PCR reads into MiXCR, producing one record per CDR3 protein. This table holds some 95,000 distinct CDR3 sequences, about 80% found once. The template was RNA from unsorted bulk tissue. More than 3 cm separated this lung sample from the edge of the tumor. Donors were chemotherapy-naive, newly diagnosed lung cancer surgical patients in China, August–late 2014. The CDR3 contains 13 residues. Germline values: CDR1 DFQATT, CDR2 SNEGSKA (reference sequence).

The genes are TRBV20-1 and TRBJ2-5; tentative D call: TRBD1 (6 bases). The origin of this receptor is a man in his 60s with small cell lung cancer. The sample comprised distant non-tumor lung tissue. CDR3: CSARKTGPETRYF. The CDR3 nucleotides read TGCAGTGCTAGAAAGACAGGTCCGGAGACCCGGTATTTC.